This TCR beta chain was sequenced during a study of Graves' ophthalmopathy and Graves' hyperthyroidism. Study in general: Absence of ophthalmopathy within 18 months of follow-up defined stable hyperthyroidism. Findings of the study overall: Detected in blood as well were most expanded thyroid clonotypes with frequency above 0.001.

Hyperthyroidism patients were newly diagnosed, ill under 2 months, and aged 18 to 65 years. The authors amplified TCR beta CDR3 regions, and they did so from RNA transcripts for repertoire sequencing. HTBI primers served in a first-round RT-PCR, which a second-round multiplex PCR followed. A single record per CDR3 protein comes from TCRdb applying MiXCR to the multiplex PCR reads. The data show around 520,000 distinct CDR3 sequences, about two fifths seen once. This clonotype was seen at least ten times. Its antigen remains unknown. The clonotype comes from an adult man with Graves' hyperthyroidism. Input material: peripheral blood or thyroid tissue (not recorded which).

CDR3 loop: CASSYEALDQPQHF. The CDR3 DNA follows: TGTGCCAGCAGTTACGAGGCCCTAGATCAGCCCCAGCATTTT. The chain employs TRBV6-6 and TRBJ1-5; D not certain. V dropped 2 bases and J dropped 5 bases, with 10 bases sitting between them. There are 14 residues in the CDR3. Germline values: CDR1 MNHNY, CDR2 SVGAGI (reference sequence).